The source of this T cell receptor beta chain is a study of blood T cell repertoires in COVID-19. With 6 bases removed from V and 0 bases from J, the gap between germline ends came to 8 bases. This CDR3 comprises 13 residues. As processed by the authors: Reference gene primer amplification yielded estimated nucleated cell counts. Clones were sequenced by immunoSEQ multiplex PCR, and TCRdb holds only the in-frame ones, with some missing. V, J and clone size are taken as reported in that table, and D and trimming were inferred from the DNA itself. The table has about 190,000 clones, around 80% seen once. This clone was seen many times.

The chain uses TRBV12-3 or TRBV12-4 and TRBJ1-1, with TRBD1 as a possible D gene (6 bases). This TCR was recovered from a woman of 80 years or more with active or convalescent COVID-19. Material: peripheral blood. Here the CDR3 reads CASRGQMNTEAFF. CDR3 DNA: TGTGCCAGCAGAGGACAGATGAACACTGAAGCTTTCTTT.